This T cell receptor (beta chain) derives from a study of Graves' ophthalmopathy and Graves' hyperthyroidism. The wider study: Peripheral blood sampling preceded any treatment and occurred at initial diagnosis. General study findings and limits: Blood also held most thyroid clonotypes expanded above 0.001 frequency. Built on 13 signatures, a model told ophthalmopathy apart from stable hyperthyroidism with about 91% sensitivity and roughly 80% specificity.

This clonotype was found many times. As yet, its antigen is unknown. This CDR3 comprises 15 residues. Trimming removed 3 bases from V and 2 bases from J; junction bases left unmatched: 2. Looked up from germline, CDR1 is SNHLY and CDR2 is FYNNEI. Transcripts of RNA were the source for amplifying TCR beta CDR3 regions. HTBI-primed RT-PCR formed the first round, and a multiplex PCR formed the second. TCRdb reprocessed the multiplex PCR reads with MiXCR, giving one entry per CDR3 protein. The sample contains 200,000 to 300,000 distinct CDR3 sequences, 40% to 50% of which appear only once. This clonotype originated in an adult man with Graves' ophthalmopathy. The material sequenced was peripheral blood. The chain couples TRBV2 to TRBJ1-5; 9 bases map to TRBD1. The DNA for the CDR3 is TGTGCCAGCAGTGAGGGACAGGGAGGCAATCAGCCCCAGCATTTT. Translation gives CASSEGQGGNQPQHF.